Sequencing of this T cell receptor (beta chain) was carried out in a study of memory CD4+ T cells and cytomegalovirus serostatus. Sequenced by immunoSEQ multiplex PCR; TCRdb stores in-frame clones only, minus some. The table includes about 56,000 clones, 82% detected once. Single viable CD3+CD4+CD8-CD45RO+ cells were sorted as the memory CD4+ T cells. V lost 4 bases and J lost 0; bases outside the gene matches: 4. Per the germline V gene, CDR1 is SGHRS and CDR2 is YFSETQ. CDR3 length: 15 amino acids. This sequence was found in an adult in good health and CMV-seronegative. Material: memory CD4+ T cells from blood. The rearrangement uses TRBV5-1 and TRBJ1-3, with 7 bases identical to TRBD1. As DNA, the CDR3 is TGCGCCAGCAGCCTCGGGACAGCCTCTGGAAACACCATATATTTT. Amino acid sequence: CASSLGTASGNTIYF.